This T cell receptor beta chain appears in the sequencing data of a study of technical replicates of blood from a few donors. The table lists this clone with a count of one. Clones were sequenced by immunoSEQ multiplex PCR, and TCRdb holds only the in-frame ones, with some missing. The repertoire holds 75,000 to 90,000 clones, with about 93% as singletons. The CDR3 sequence is 16 residues long. V lost 1 base and J lost 0; bases outside the gene matches: 5. The germline CDR1 and CDR2 sequences are SGHNT and YYREEE (reference sequence). Sequenced material: T cells isolated from PBMCs. The TCR was taken from a human donor in good health. The gene calls are TRBV5-4 and TRBJ2-7, with 9 bases matching TRBD2. CDR3 nucleotides: TGTGCCAGCAGCTTGCGACTAGCGGAGAGCTCCTACGAGCAGTACTTC. The encoded protein is CASSLRLAESSYEQYF. Together with reference TRBV5-4 and TRBJ2-7, the CDR3 gives the full variable domain: ETGVTQSPTHLIKTRGQQVTLRCSSQSGHNTVSWYQQALGQGPQFIFQYYREEENGRGNFPPRFSGLQFPNYSSELNVNALELDDSALYLCASSLRLAESSYEQYFGPGTRLTVT.